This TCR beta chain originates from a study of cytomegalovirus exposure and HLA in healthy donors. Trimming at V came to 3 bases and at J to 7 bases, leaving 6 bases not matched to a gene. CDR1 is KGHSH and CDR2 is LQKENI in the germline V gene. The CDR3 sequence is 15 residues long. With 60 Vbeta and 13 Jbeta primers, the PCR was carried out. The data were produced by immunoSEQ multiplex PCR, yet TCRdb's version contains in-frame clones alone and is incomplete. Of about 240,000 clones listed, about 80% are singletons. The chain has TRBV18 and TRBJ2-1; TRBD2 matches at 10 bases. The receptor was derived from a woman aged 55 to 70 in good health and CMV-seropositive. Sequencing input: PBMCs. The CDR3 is CASSPSGRAGNEQFF. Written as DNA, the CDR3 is TGTGCCAGCTCACCGAGCGGGAGGGCCGGAAATGAGCAGTTCTTC.